These T cell receptor beta chains were read from a single sample in a study of blood T cell repertoires in COVID-19. Here immunoSEQ multiplex PCR was the method, and the copy in TCRdb shows in-frame clones only, minus some. The repertoire includes about 80,000 clones, 91% of them detected once, and about 2% sits in the top ten. The sample taken for sequencing was peripheral blood. The receptor set was obtained from a woman between 50 and 59 years old in a cohort sampled during active COVID-19. Both conserved end residues are part of each CDR3. Fields, in order: CDR3 DNA, CDR3 protein, D gene, clone size, V gene, J gene, CDR3 length. D genes are given only for firm matches. Clone size, where shown, is once, few, many, or a class for clones that have expanded.

TGTGCCAGCAGTTTCCCACTAGCGGGAGAGTACGAGCAGTACTTC	CASSFPLAGEYEQYF	TRBD2	few	TRBV6-6	TRBJ2-7	15
TGTGCCAGCTCCGGCGGGTTAGATACGCAGTATTTT	CASSGGLDTQYF	.	.	TRBV18	TRBJ2-3	12
TGTGCCAGCAGCCGAGACAGATATGGCTACACCTTC	CASSRDRYGYTF	.	.	TRBV7-2	TRBJ1-2	12
TGTGCCGTATTCTCTGGAAACACCATATATTTT	CAVFSGNTIYF	.	.	TRBV6-6	TRBJ1-3	11
TGTGCCAGCAGTAGGGGGGGAGACTATGGCTACACCTTC	CASSRGGDYGYTF	.	.	TRBV12-3/TRBV12-4	TRBJ1-2	13
TGTGCCAGCAGTTTAAACAGGAACACTGAAGCTTTCTTT	CASSLNRNTEAFF	.	.	TRBV12-3/TRBV12-4	TRBJ1-1	13
TGTGCCAGCAGCATCCAGGGGGCATTAGGGAATCAGCCCCAGCATTTT	CASSIQGALGNQPQHF	TRBD1	.	TRBV7-3	TRBJ1-5	16
TGTGCCAGCACCCGAGGTGACAGGGCGAACACTGAAGCTTTCTTT	CASTRGDRANTEAFF	TRBD1	few	TRBV6-5	TRBJ1-1	15
TGTGCCAGCACAAGGGGGGGAGGCGGTTTTCCCGGGGAGCTGTTTTTT	CASTRGGGGFPGELFF	.	.	TRBV5-4	TRBJ2-2	16
TGTGCCAGCAGCTTGCCAGCGGGGGGTTTCAATGAGCAGTTCTTC	CASSLPAGGFNEQFF	TRBD2	.	TRBV5-4	TRBJ2-1	15
TGCAGTGCTAGTCTGCGGGTAAATGAGCAGTTCTTC	CSASLRVNEQFF	.	.	TRBV20-1	TRBJ2-1	12
TGTGCTAGCAGCTTTGGACTAGCGGGGGATTTCGATGAGCAGTTCTTC	CASSFGLAGDFDEQFF	TRBD2	once	TRBV7-7	TRBJ2-1	16
TGTGCCAGCAGCTTCGTAGCGGGGGACCCAGATACGCAGTATTTT	CASSFVAGDPDTQYF	TRBD2	.	TRBV7-2	TRBJ2-3	15
TGTGCCAGCAACAGGGAACGAACTAATGAAAAACTGTTTTTT	CASNRERTNEKLFF	.	.	TRBV2	TRBJ1-4	14
TGTGCCAGCAGTTACTCGATGGGAGGGCGGGGGAGCTCCTACGAGCAGTACTTC	CASSYSMGGRGSSYEQYF	TRBD2	.	TRBV6-2/TRBV6-3	TRBJ2-7	18
TGCGCCAGCAGCCAAGTTCGGGGAATGAACACTGAAGCTTTCTTT	CASSQVRGMNTEAFF	.	.	TRBV4-1	TRBJ1-1	15
TGTGCCAGCTCACCACGGACAGAGGGAGAGACCCAGTACTTC	CASSPRTEGETQYF	.	.	TRBV18	TRBJ2-5	14
TGCAGCGGAGGGGACTACCCTCGCGAGCAGTACTTC	CSGGDYPREQYF	TRBD2	once	TRBV29-1	TRBJ2-7	12
TGTGCCAGCAGCTTAAGCCCAGGGGTCCAAGAGACCCAGTACTTC	CASSLSPGVQETQYF	.	.	TRBV11-2	TRBJ2-5	15
TGTGCCAGCAGTTTGGGAGAGGTCACAGATACGCAGTATTTT	CASSLGEVTDTQYF	.	.	TRBV28	TRBJ2-3	14